What follows are 16 T cell receptor beta chains derived from one specimen sequenced in a study of T cells in women clearing cervical HPV infection. Produced via immunoSEQ multiplex PCR; TCRdb's table is partial and in-frame only. The sample table includes over 30,000 clones. The sequenced sample consisted of blood buffy coat. All receptors come from a woman between 18 and 70 years old with a cervical HPV16 infection that either progressed to CIN3+ or cleared (not recorded which).

As concerns this clone: The CDR3 end falls 3 residues outside the read, so it is completed with the germline J gene. This rearrangement joins TRBV10-3 to TRBJ2-2, with D perhaps matching TRBD1 (6 bases). CDR1 ENHRY and CDR2 SYGVKD come from the germline V gene. The CDR3 is made up of 17 amino acids. The V gene lost 3 bases and the J gene lost 0 bases, with 14 bases spanning the gap. The CDR3 sequence: CAISEHGQLANTGELFF. The CDR3 bases that were read are TGTGCCATCAGTGAACACGGACAGCTCGCGAACACCGGGGAG.

A remark on this clone: The CDR3 end lies 3 residues beyond the end of the read and is filled in from the germline J gene. The V and J genes are TRBV18 and TRBJ2-7; possibly TRBD1 for D (6 bases). There are 16 residues in the CDR3. The V gene's germline CDR1 is KGHSH and CDR2 LQKENI. V gave up 5 bases and J gave up 1 base, with 18 bases separating them. Incomplete CDR3 DNA: TGTGCCAGCTCATTCCGACAGGTAGCCCCTTCCTACGAG. It yields the protein CASSFRQVAPSYE. The whole CDR3 sequence reads CASSFRQVAPSYEQYF. Filled out from reference TRBV18 and TRBJ2-7, the complete variable domain reads NAGVMQNPRHLVRRRGQEARLRCSPMKGHSHVYWYRQLPEEGLKFMVYLQKENIIDESGMPKERFSAEFPKEGPSILRIQQVVRGDSAAYFCASSFRQVAPSYEQYFGPGTRLTVT.

Concerning this clone itself: At one end, the junction sequence differs from germline, possibly due to a read error. Read sequence stops 3 residues before the CDR3 end, and the germline J gene provides the missing end. The chain carries TRBV5-4 and TRBJ1-2; D is unresolved. CDR3 length: 12 amino acids. Germline CDR1 SGHNT, CDR2 YYREEE (reference sequence). The CDR3 reads CASSFEGYGYTF. The CDR3 DNA, read in part, is TGTGCAAGCAGCTTCGAAGGCTATGGC.

With regard to this clone: With the read ending 3 residues before the CDR3 end, the germline J gene is used to fill in that end. The chain combines TRBV6-2 or TRBV6-3 with TRBJ2-3; 8 bases align to TRBD2. CDR1 MNHEY and CDR2 SVGEGT come from the germline V gene. After removal of 0 bases from V and 0 bases from J, the junction contained 5 bases not matched to a gene. This CDR3 contains 17 residues. The CDR3: CASSYSFQRGSTDTQYF. The part of the CDR3 DNA that was read is TGTGCCAGCAGTTACTCGTTCCAGCGGGGGAGCACAGATACG.

A word on this clone: The CDR3 end is not reached by the read, which stops 3 residues before it; the germline J gene fills it in. The chain uses TRBV6-4 and TRBJ2-2, with D perhaps matching TRBD2 (6 bases). The CDR3 has 18 amino acids. Germline CDR1 and CDR2: MRHNA and SNTAGT. CDR3 DNA (partial): TGTGCCAGCAGTGACTCGGAGGGCTCGCTGTTCCATAATTCACCG. Its protein is CASSDSEGSLFHNSP. The CDR3, in full, reads CASSDSEGSLFHNSPLFF.

As concerns this clone: The CDR3 is cut off 3 residues early in the read; its end comes from the germline J gene. The V call is TRBV6-2 or TRBV6-3, the J call TRBJ1-2; tentative D call: TRBD1 (5 bases). Germline V gene sequence: CDR1 MNHEY, CDR2 SVGEGT. Deletions cut 0 bases from V and 4 bases from J, with 12 bases between. The CDR3 covers 15 residues. The CDR3 loop is CASSYSNKGAYGYTF. The DNA read from the CDR3 is TGTGCCAGCAGTTACTCGAATAAAGGGGCCTATGGC.

As concerns this clone: The CDR3 end falls 3 residues outside the read, so it is completed with the germline J gene. This chain uses TRBV5-1 with TRBJ2-3; no clear D. CDR3 length equals 15 residues. Germline CDR1 is SGHRS and CDR2 is YFSETQ. V shed 0 bases and J shed 0 bases, with 8 bases lying between them. The CDR3 is CASSLASVSTDTQYF. CDR3 DNA (partial): TGCGCCAGCAGCTTGGCCTCAGTTAGCACAGATACG.

For this clone: The read terminates 3 residues before the CDR3 end, so the remaining end is supplied by the germline J gene. V is TRBV5-6 and J is TRBJ1-2; no reliable D call. This CDR3 is 12 amino acids long. V dropped 0 bases and J dropped 7 bases, with 7 bases sitting between them. Germline V gene sequence: CDR1 SGHDT, CDR2 YYEEEE. Partial CDR3 DNA: TGTGCCAGCAGCTTGGACAGACGTGGC. Its translation: CASSLDRRG. From start to end, the CDR3 is CASSLDRRGYTF.

Concerning this clone itself: The read is 3 residues too short to cover the CDR3 end, so that end is filled in from the germline J gene. This chain uses TRBV19 with TRBJ1-5, with 7 bases fitting TRBD1. This CDR3 spans 16 amino acids. Germline-derived CDR1 and CDR2 are LNHDA and SQIVND (reference sequence). V gave up 7 bases and J gave up 3 bases; unmatched junction bases: 12. CDR3 bases read: TGTGCCAGTACCCTAATTTCGGGACAGCCCAATCAGCCC. This translates into CASTLISGQPNQP. The whole CDR3 sequence is CASTLISGQPNQPQHF.

For this clone: From the germline J gene comes the end of the CDR3, since the read stops 3 residues before it. The chain recombines TRBV7-2 with TRBJ1-1; possible D gene TRBD1, 5 bases. Germline assignment: CDR1 SGHTA and CDR2 FQGNSA. This CDR3 has 14 residues. V lost 5 bases to trimming and J lost 4 bases, with 14 bases between them. The CDR3 reads CASSANSGPTEAFF. The CDR3 DNA, read in part, is TGTGCCAGCAGCGCAAACTCAGGGCCCACTGAA.

As to this clone: The CDR3 is cut off 3 residues early in the read; its end comes from the germline J gene. The chain has TRBV28 and TRBJ2-2; 8 bases line up with TRBD1. CDR1 and CDR2 (germline): MDHEN, SYDVKM. The CDR3 is 14 amino acids. CDR3 DNA, as far as it was read: TGTGCCAGCAGTCCTCAGGGGGCGCAAAGAAAG. The encoded protein is CASSPQGAQRK. The whole CDR3 protein reads CASSPQGAQRKLFF.

As concerns this clone: Coverage ceases 3 residues before the CDR3 finishes, and the germline J gene fills in the end. V is TRBV6-2 or TRBV6-3 and J is TRBJ2-3; tentative D call: TRBD2 (6 bases). Per the germline V gene, CDR1 is MNHEY and CDR2 is SVGEGT. This CDR3 region has 13 residues. The CDR3 spells CASRRDLSQPQYF. The CDR3 DNA, read in part, is TGTGCCAGCAGGCGGGATCTCAGTCAGCCG.

Concerning this clone: A junction boundary mismatches the germline segment, possibly from a read error. The CDR3 extends 3 residues past the end of the read, so its final part is completed from the germline J gene. The chain is built from TRBV6-1 and TRBJ1-1; TRBD1 matches 9 bases. In germline, CDR1 is MNHNS, CDR2 SASEGT. CDR3 length equals 14 residues. The DNA read from the CDR3 is TGTGCCACCAGTGGACAGGGGATGAACACTGAA. This encodes CATSGQGMNTE. The complete CDR3 sequence is CATSGQGMNTEAFF.

In the case of this clone: The sequenced fragment ends 3 residues before the CDR3 boundary, so the rest is inferred from the germline J gene. V usage is TRBV24-1 and J usage is TRBJ2-3, with 7 bases matching TRBD1. Germline V gene data show CDR1 as KGHDR and CDR2 as SFDVKD. J lost 5 bases, V lost 4 bases, and 14 bases had no gene match. This CDR3 is 17 amino acids long. This CDR3 is CATSDSAGRGQGDTQYF. The CDR3 bases that were read are TGTGCCACCAGTGACTCTGCAGGTAGGGGGCAAGGAGATACG.

CDR3 DNA, as far as it was read: TGTGCCTGGAGTGTAAGAAGGGGTAGCAATCAGCCC. Its protein is CAWSVRRGSNQP. The entire CDR3 protein reads CAWSVRRGSNQPQHF. The genes are TRBV30 and TRBJ1-5; maybe TRBD1 (5 bases). The read ends 3 residues shy of where the CDR3 ends; the end is completed using the germline J gene. Germline V CDR1 and CDR2: GTSNPN, SVGIG (reference sequence). Trimming pared 0 bases from V and 0 bases from J, leaving 9 bases between. The CDR3 is 15 amino acids.

About this clone itself: The CDR3 end falls 3 residues outside the read, so it is completed with the germline J gene. The chain links TRBV5-4 to TRBJ2-5; 7 nucleotides agree with TRBD2. Germline V gene sequence: CDR1 SGHNT, CDR2 YYREEE (reference sequence). There are 13 residues in the CDR3. After removal of 5 bases from V and 7 bases from J, the junction contained 8 bases not matched to a gene. The CDR3 DNA, read in part, is TGTGCCAGCAGGGATGGACTAGATGGGACC. This gives the protein CASRDGLDGT. The full CDR3 reads CASRDGLDGTQYF. The full variable domain, its missing parts supplied by reference TRBV5-4 and TRBJ2-5, is ETGVTQSPTHLIKTRGQQVTLRCSSQSGHNTVSWYQQALGQGPQFIFQYYREEENGRGNFPPRFSGLQFPNYSSELNVNALELDDSALYLCASRDGLDGTQYFGPGTRLLVL.